Described below is a single T cell receptor (beta chain) sequence and its context. This sample is drawn from a study of blood T cell repertoires in COVID-19. Study information: T cells, B-cell-depleted T cells, or PBMCs provided the cDNA or gDNA that served as material.

As originally analysed: Amplifying reference gene primers gave estimates of nucleated cell counts. The assay was immunoSEQ multiplex PCR, and TCRdb's table has in-frame clones only and misses some. That table supplies the V and J calls and clone size; D and trimming were determined from the DNA. The sample comprises roughly 85,000 clones, 80% to 90% of which are singletons, and about 30% rests with the top ten. The sequenced sample was peripheral blood. The clonotype originates from a man aged 50-59 years with active or convalescent COVID-19.

CDR3: CASSNRVNSNQPQHF. The CDR3, as DNA: TGTGCCAGTAGTAACCGAGTTAATAGCAATCAGCCCCAGCATTTT. This sequence joins TRBV19 and TRBJ1-5; D uncertain. Looked up from germline, CDR1 is LNHDA and CDR2 is SQIVND (reference sequence). CDR3 length: 15 residues. The V and J ends lost 4 bases and 0 bases respectively, with 10 bases between them.